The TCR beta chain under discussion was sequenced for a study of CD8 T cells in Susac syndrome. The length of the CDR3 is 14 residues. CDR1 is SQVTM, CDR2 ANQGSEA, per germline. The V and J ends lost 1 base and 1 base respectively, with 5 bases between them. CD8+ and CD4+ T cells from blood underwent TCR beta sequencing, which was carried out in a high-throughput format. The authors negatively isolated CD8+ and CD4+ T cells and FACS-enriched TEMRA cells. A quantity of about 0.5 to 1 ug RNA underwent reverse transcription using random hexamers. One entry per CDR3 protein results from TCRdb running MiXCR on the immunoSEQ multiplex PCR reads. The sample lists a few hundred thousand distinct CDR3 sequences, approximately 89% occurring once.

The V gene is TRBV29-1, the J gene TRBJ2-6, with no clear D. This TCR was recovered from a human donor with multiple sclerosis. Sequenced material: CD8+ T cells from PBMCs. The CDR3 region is CSVEGDSGANVLTF. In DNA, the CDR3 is TGCAGCGTTGAAGGTGATTCTGGGGCCAACGTCCTGACTTTC.